This T cell receptor (beta chain) originates from a study of blood T cell repertoires in COVID-19. TCRdb's copy holds only in-frame clones and misses some; the assay was immunoSEQ multiplex PCR. The repertoire consists of 220,000 or so clones, with 86% occurring once and the leading ten covering 2% to 2.5%. The CDR3 is 15 amino acids. V was clipped by 1 base and J by 4 bases, with 12 bases between them. Looked up from germline, CDR1 is MGHRA and CDR2 is YSYEKL. The sequencing input was PBMCs or T cells enriched from blood (not recorded which). The TCR comes from a woman aged 45 to 65 who had recovered from COVID-19. This chain joins TRBV4-1 and TRBJ2-3, with D tentatively TRBD2 (5 bases). CDR3: CASSQGEFGSDTQYF. CDR3 nucleotide sequence: TGCGCCAGCAGCCAAGGGGAGTTTGGTTCAGATACGCAGTATTTT.